A selection of T cell receptor beta chains follows, all from one sample in a study of blood T cell repertoires in COVID-19. TCRdb's table, derived via immunoSEQ multiplex PCR, lists solely in-frame clones and lacks some. The table lists about 92,000 clones, more than 80% of them singletons. The sequenced material came from peripheral blood. The receptor source for this set is a woman in her seventies with acute or convalescent COVID-19. Both conserved end residues are part of each CDR3. The D gene is left open where the match is weak. Size is omitted from some rows. Given values are once, few, many or a class for expanded clones.

>15|TRBV9|NA|TRBJ2-2|TRBD1
CASRGAGGNTGELFF
TGTGCCAGCAGAGGGGCAGGGGGGAACACCGGGGAGCTGTTTTTT
>15|TRBV18|NA|TRBJ1-2|NA
CASSPLAQGPRGYTF
TGTGCCAGCTCCCCTCTTGCGCAGGGGCCGAGGGGCTACACCTTC
>14|TRBV7-9|NA|TRBJ2-7|TRBD1
CASSLQGFSYEQYF
TGTGCCAGCAGCCTACAGGGGTTTTCCTACGAGCAGTACTTC
>17|TRBV4-2|NA|TRBJ2-2|NA
CASSRQEAGPNTGELFF
TGTGCCAGCAGCCGACAAGAAGCGGGTCCGAACACCGGGGAGCTGTTTTTT
>13|TRBV5-1|NA|TRBJ2-3|TRBD2
CASSLGLEDTQYF
TGCGCCAGCAGTTTGGGACTAGAAGATACGCAGTATTTT
>15|TRBV20-1|NA|TRBJ2-3|TRBD2
CSASSSGRLTDTQYF
TGCAGTGCTAGTTCGAGCGGGAGACTCACAGATACGCAGTATTTT
>13|TRBV27|NA|TRBJ1-5|NA
CASRLGADQPQHF
TGTGCCAGCAGGCTAGGGGCGGATCAGCCCCAGCATTTT
>14|TRBV6-2/TRBV6-3|NA|TRBJ2-3|TRBD2
CASSTSGRTDTQYF
TGTGCCAGCAGTACTAGCGGGCGCACAGATACGCAGTATTTT
>15|TRBV2|NA|TRBJ2-7|NA
CASSDIFRDTYEQYF
TGTGCCAGCAGTGATATCTTCCGGGACACCTACGAGCAGTACTTC
>12|TRBV12-3/TRBV12-4|NA|TRBJ1-3|NA
CASSSRGDTIYF
TGTGCCAGCAGTTCCAGGGGAGACACCATATATTTT
>13|TRBV5-1|NA|TRBJ1-1|NA
CASSPSGPGEAFF
TGCGCCAGCAGCCCCTCCGGGCCGGGGGAAGCTTTCTTT
>17|TRBV5-1|NA|TRBJ2-2|NA
CASKKTRLVRDTGELFF
TGCGCCAGCAAAAAAACCAGACTCGTCCGAGATACCGGGGAGCTGTTTTTT
>17|TRBV6-2/TRBV6-3|NA|TRBJ1-5|NA
CASSYLIGGRDNQPQHF
TGTGCCAGCAGTTACCTGATCGGGGGGCGAGACAATCAGCCCCAGCATTTT
>15|TRBV5-4|NA|TRBJ2-3|TRBD2
CASSLGLARWATQYF
TGTGCCAGCAGCTTGGGACTAGCAAGGTGGGCTACGCAGTATTTT
>16|TRBV5-6|NA|TRBJ2-2|TRBD2
CASSLQRGIGTGELFF
TGTGCCAGCAGCTTACAGCGGGGGATCGGTACCGGGGAGCTGTTTTTT
>13|TRBV5-6|once|TRBJ2-5|TRBD2
CASSPGGRETQYF
TGTGCCAGCAGCCCGGGGGGGCGCGAGACCCAGTACTTC
>18|TRBV13|few|TRBJ2-3|NA
CASSLGLAASLGTDTQYF
TGTGCCAGCAGCTTAGGACTTGCTGCATCTCTGGGCACAGATACGCAGTATTTT
>16|TRBV12-5|once|TRBJ2-3|NA
CASGLIVGGGADTQYF
TGTGCTAGTGGTTTGATAGTGGGGGGGGGCGCAGATACGCAGTATTTT
>13|TRBV5-1|few|TRBJ2-1|TRBD2
CASSVGLAGEQFF
TGCGCCAGCAGCGTAGGACTAGCGGGGGAGCAGTTCTTC